The TCR beta chain under discussion was sequenced for a study of T cell responses to AZD1222 COVID-19 vaccine. The study, taken as a whole, reports: White British ancestry dominated among donors, who included more females, and clonal diversity was possibly underestimated. The breadth and depth of Spike-specific TCRs increased once two AZD1222 doses had been given. The CD4 TCRs associated with vaccination extended across spike and predominated at 160-218 and 743-854. Baseline antibody screening turned up just six seropositive AZD1222 recipients.

Note on this clone: Its matching antigen is unknown.

The CDR3 is made up of 12 amino acids. The V end lost 7 bases, the J end lost 9 bases, and 15 bases lay between the germline ends. The repertoire was sequenced with immunoSEQ multiplex PCR; TCRdb's copy has only in-frame clones and lacks some. Of 130,000 or so clones in the sample, around 86% were seen once. This specimen consisted of peripheral blood, obtained 28 days after the second AZD1222 dose. This receptor was obtained from an adult who received the AZD1222 COVID-19 vaccine. V and J are TRBV12-3 or TRBV12-4 and TRBJ1-1; D gene uncertain. CDR3 sequence (DNA): TGTGCCAGCATCTTGGACCTGGGGAAAGCTTTCTTT. It codes for CASILDLGKAFF.